What follows are 23 T cell receptor beta chains derived from one specimen sequenced in a study of cytomegalovirus exposure and HLA in healthy donors. The primer mix had 60 Vbeta and 13 Jbeta primers. TCRdb's table, derived via immunoSEQ multiplex PCR, lists solely in-frame clones and lacks some. The profile shows 150,000 to 180,000 clones, over 70% of them singletons. The sequenced material came from PBMCs. Every receptor here comes from a man aged 25 to 40 in good health and CMV-seropositive.

The V gene is TRBV6-5, the J gene TRBJ2-5; D is ambiguous. TRBJ2-7 matches the DNA end more closely, so the J call is doubtful. The CDR3 loop spans 13 amino acids. Germline V gene data show CDR1 as MNHEY and CDR2 as SVGAGI. The CDR3 sequence is CASSYSRDYEQYF. DNA of the CDR3: TGTGCCAGCAGTTACTCAAGGGACTACGAGCAGTACTTC.

V is TRBV4-2 and J is TRBJ2-4, with 10 bases that match TRBD2. This CDR3 is built from 20 residues. With V trimmed by 0 bases and J by 2 bases, 13 bases remained unmatched. Germline V gives CDR1 LGHNA, CDR2 YNFKEQ. CDR3 bases: TGTGCCAGCAGCCAAGATCTTTCTAGAGCTAGCGGGAGATCCAAAAACATTCAGTACTTC. This codes for CASSQDLSRASGRSKNIQYF.

The chain joins TRBV2 to TRBJ2-7; 15 bases are shared with TRBD2. The V gene end was trimmed by 5 bases and the J gene end by 2 bases; junction bases not matched to a gene: 13. The CDR3 is made up of 19 amino acids. From germline, CDR1 is SNHLY and CDR2 FYNNEI. The CDR3 nucleotides are TGTGCCAGCAGTCGCAGGGTGGGACTAGCGGGGGGCCTGACCTACGAGCAGTACTTC. The encoded protein is CASSRRVGLAGGLTYEQYF.

The V gene is TRBV18, the J gene TRBJ1-5; 9 positions agree with TRBD1. Looked up from germline, CDR1 is KGHSH and CDR2 is LQKENI. CDR3 length equals 15 residues. V dropped 5 bases and J dropped 1; count of bases not matched to a gene: 3. The CDR3 DNA follows: TGTGCCAGCTCAGTACAGGGGGCAAGCAATCAGCCCCAGCATTTT. Translating it yields CASSVQGASNQPQHF.

This chain links TRBV27 with TRBJ2-5, with D possibly TRBD2 on 5 matching bases. The CDR3 runs to 16 residues. The germline V and J ends were trimmed by 5 bases and 0 bases, with 16 bases remaining between them. CDR1 and CDR2 from the germline V gene are MNHEY and SMNVEV (reference sequence). The DNA for the CDR3 is TGTGCCAGCAGTCCTTATCCCGTGAGGGACCAAGAGACCCAGTACTTC. Its translation: CASSPYPVRDQETQYF.

J is TRBJ2-3 and V is TRBV19; TRBD2 matches 10 bases. Germline values: CDR1 LNHDA, CDR2 SQIVND (reference sequence). This CDR3 is 16 amino acids long. J lost 5 bases, V lost 6 bases, and 11 bases had no gene match. The CDR3 coding sequence is TGTGCCAGTAGCCTCCGGAGCGGGAGGGCCGGAGATACGCAGTATTTT. Residues: CASSLRSGRAGDTQYF.

The rearrangement uses TRBV19 and TRBJ1-5, with 11 nucleotides matching TRBD1. CDR3 length: 19 residues. V lost 4 bases and J lost 4; bases outside the gene matches: 15. Germline V gene lookup returns CDR1 LNHDA and CDR2 SQIVND (reference sequence). CDR3 DNA: TGTGCCAGTAGTACCAACCGGGACAGGGGGTTGCGTGGAAATCAGCCCCAGCATTTT. Translated, it gives CASSTNRDRGLRGNQPQHF. Full variable domain (remainder filled in from reference TRBV19 and TRBJ1-5): DGGITQSPKYLFRKEGQNVTLSCEQNLNHDAMYWYRQDPGQGLRLIYYSQIVNDFQKGDIAEGYSVSREKKESFPLTVTSAQKNPTAFYLCASSTNRDRGLRGNQPQHFGDGTRLSIL.

A single count supports this clone. Different DNA sequences within this sample yield the same CDR3. The V call is TRBV20-1, the J call TRBJ2-5, with D perhaps matching TRBD1 (5 bases). This CDR3 has 11 amino acids. The V end was cut by 5 bases, the J end by 4 bases, with 8 bases between. Germline CDR1 is DFQATT and CDR2 is SNEGSKA (reference sequence). CDR3 DNA: TGCAGTGCTCGTACAGGAGAGACCCAGTACTTC. Protein sequence: CSARTGETQYF.

The V call is TRBV7-9, the J call TRBJ2-7; 11 bases agree with TRBD2. Germline V gene data show CDR1 as SEHNR and CDR2 as FQNEAQ (reference sequence). After removal of 3 bases from V and 3 bases from J, the junction contained 4 bases not matched to a gene. CDR3 size: 15 residues. The CDR3 reads CASSFTLAGGYEQYF. CDR3 DNA sequence: TGTGCCAGCAGCTTTACTCTAGCGGGAGGCTACGAGCAGTACTTC.

J is TRBJ2-1 and V is TRBV10-1, with TRBD2 matching over 14 bases. Germline CDR1 is WNHNN and CDR2 is SYGVQD (reference sequence). The trim removed 6 bases at V and 3 bases at J, leaving 7 bases unmatched. The CDR3 length is 17 residues. The CDR3 nucleotides read TGCGCCAGCAGCGATCTAGGACTAGCGGGAGGCTACAATGAGCAGTTCTTC. Its translation: CASSDLGLAGGYNEQFF.

The chain has TRBV7-9 and TRBJ2-5; no definite D call. V dropped 5 bases and J dropped 2 bases, with 9 bases sitting between them. Germline lookup yields CDR1 SEHNR and CDR2 FQNEAQ (reference sequence). This CDR3 contains 13 residues. CDR3 region: CASSPTVQETQYF. The CDR3 DNA follows: TGTGCCAGCAGCCCTACGGTTCAAGAGACCCAGTACTTC.

The chain recombines TRBV7-3 with TRBJ2-5; D is unresolved. The germline V gene has CDR1 SGHTA and CDR2 FQGTGA. The V end was cut by 1 base, the J end by 2 bases, with 5 bases between. The CDR3 runs to 13 residues. This chain's CDR3 is CASSLSRQETQYF. The CDR3 DNA reads as TGTGCCAGCAGCTTAAGCAGGCAAGAGACCCAGTACTTC.

The chain uses TRBV28 and TRBJ1-4; the D is unclear. The CDR3 extends over 14 amino acids. V was trimmed by 3 bases and J by 3 bases, leaving 8 bases between them. Per the germline V gene, CDR1 is MDHEN and CDR2 is SYDVKM. The CDR3 loop is CASSFGASNEKLFF. CDR3 DNA: TGTGCCAGCAGTTTCGGAGCGTCTAATGAAAAACTGTTTTTT. The whole variable domain, remainder taken from reference TRBV28 and TRBJ1-4, is DVKVTQSSRYLVKRTGEKVFLECVQDMDHENMFWYRQDPGLGLRLIYFSYDVKMKEKGDIPEGYSVSREKKERFSLILESASTNQTSMYLCASSFGASNEKLFFGSGTQLSVL.

The rearrangement uses TRBV6-6 and TRBJ1-3, with D unclear. Trimming left V 5 bases short and J 0 bases short, with 11 bases between. This CDR3 has 15 amino acids. The germline V gene has CDR1 MNHNY and CDR2 SVGAGI (reference sequence). The CDR3 region is CASSLTWSSGNTIYF. DNA for the CDR3: TGTGCCAGCAGTCTCACCTGGAGCTCTGGAAACACCATATATTTT.

V and J are TRBV19 and TRBJ2-1; 9 positions agree with TRBD2. There are 14 residues in the CDR3. Germline loops: CDR1 LNHDA, CDR2 SQIVND (reference sequence). With 6 bases clipped from V and 8 bases from J, the junction kept 8 bases outside the gene matches. CDR3 sequence reads: CASRPAGGPDEQFF. The CDR3 DNA reads TGTGCCAGTAGACCGGCGGGAGGGCCTGATGAGCAGTTCTTC.

This clone has a handful of counts. Other DNA sequences in the sample encode the same CDR3. The CDR3 DNA sequence: TGTGCCAGCAGCGTAGCAGGCACAGATACGCAGTATTTT. Translated: CASSVAGTDTQYF. V usage is TRBV9 and J usage is TRBJ2-3; D uncertain. The CDR3 totals 13 residues. CDR1 SGDLS and CDR2 YYNGEE come from the germline V gene. V was shortened by 0 bases and J by 1 base, with 3 bases between the two germline ends.

The chain links TRBV4-1 to TRBJ2-3; 8 bases agree with TRBD2. Losses at the gene ends were 2 bases for V and 3 bases for J; bases not matched to a gene: 4. CDR3 length: 15 amino acids. The germline gives CDR1 MGHRA, CDR2 YSYEKL. This CDR3 is CASSQPGGGTDTQYF. The CDR3 DNA reads as TGCGCCAGCAGCCAACCGGGGGGGGGAACAGATACGCAGTATTTT.

This chain joins TRBV28 and TRBJ2-3, with 8 bases matching TRBD2. In germline, CDR1 is MDHEN, CDR2 SYDVKM. This CDR3 has 15 amino acids. After removal of 4 bases from V and 2 bases from J, the junction contained 5 bases not matched to a gene. The DNA for the CDR3 is TGTGCCAGCAGTTCAGCGGGAGCATCCACAGATACGCAGTATTTT. Its translation: CASSSAGASTDTQYF. The full variable domain, in which reference TRBV28 and TRBJ2-3 provide the parts outside the CDR3, is DVKVTQSSRYLVKRTGEKVFLECVQDMDHENMFWYRQDPGLGLRLIYFSYDVKMKEKGDIPEGYSVSREKKERFSLILESASTNQTSMYLCASSSAGASTDTQYFGPGTRLTVL.

The chain is built from TRBV23-1 and TRBJ1-3; 8 bases align to TRBD1. TRBV23-1 is an ORF; its function is uncertain. The V gene end was trimmed by 2 bases and the J gene end by 0 bases; junction bases not matched to a gene: 9. The CDR3 loop spans 18 amino acids. DNA of the CDR3: TGCGCCAGCAGTCAAGGACAGGGCCCCTTCCACTCTGGAAACACCATATATTTT. Protein product: CASSQGQGPFHSGNTIYF.

The rearrangement uses TRBV4-1 and TRBJ2-7, with TRBD2 identical over 8 bases. Germline assignment: CDR1 MGHRA and CDR2 YSYEKL. The V gene end was trimmed by 0 bases and the J gene end by 6 bases; junction bases not matched to a gene: 10. The CDR3 runs to 16 residues. The CDR3 reads CASSQDWASGSSEQYF. In DNA, the CDR3 is TGCGCCAGCAGCCAAGATTGGGCCAGCGGGAGTTCCGAGCAGTACTTC.

The chain uses TRBV6-5 and TRBJ1-3; 10 bases are shared with TRBD1. This CDR3 is built from 15 residues. V lost 6 bases, J lost 4 bases, and 6 bases stayed unmatched. Germline CDR1 MNHEY, CDR2 SVGAGI. CDR3 sequence (DNA): TGTGCCAGCAGCAGACAGGGGGCTGGCGGAAACACCATATATTTT. This codes for CASSRQGAGGNTIYF.

This chain uses TRBV19 with TRBJ1-4; D not resolved. Germline CDR1 LNHDA, CDR2 SQIVND (reference sequence). The CDR3 contains 16 residues. V was pared by 3 bases and J by 10 bases, with 21 bases between. The CDR3 loop is CASSMGRLSAGVKLFF. CDR3 bases: TGTGCCAGTAGTATGGGTCGCCTTTCAGCCGGAGTAAAACTGTTTTTT.

The chain has TRBV5-4 and TRBJ2-7; TRBD2 matches at 16 bases. The ends lost 3 bases at V and 4 bases at J; junction bases unmatched: 4. The CDR3 is 16 residues long. Germline loops: CDR1 SGHNT, CDR2 YYREEE (reference sequence). The CDR3 bases are TGTGCCAGCAGCTCGGGACTAGCGGGAGGGGAGTACGAGCAGTACTTC. Protein: CASSSGLAGGEYEQYF.